The rows below give T cell receptor beta chains drawn from one sample of a study of neoadjuvant anti-PD-1 for oral cavity cancer. The assay was immunoSEQ multiplex PCR, and TCRdb's table has in-frame clones only and misses some. Among some 61,000 clones listed, 85% were seen once. Specimen: PBMCs, collected after nivolumab (anti-PD-1) treatment. These receptors originate from a person between 35 and 79 years old with oral cavity squamous cell carcinoma. CDR3s include the opening cysteine and the closing phenylalanine or tryptophan. The D gene is left open where the match is weak. Clone sizes are given selectively: once, few, many, or a class where the clone is expanded.

D	V	size	J	CDR3	DNA
TRBD2	TRBV27	-	TRBJ2-1	CASSPLSGREGNEQFF	TGTGCCAGCAGTCCCCTTAGCGGGAGGGAAGGGAATGAGCAGTTCTTC
-	TRBV5-1	-	TRBJ2-2	CASSLESGPGELFF	TGCGCCAGCAGCTTGGAATCTGGGCCCGGGGAGCTGTTTTTT
-	TRBV9	-	TRBJ2-5	CASSVGGALQETQYF	TGTGCCAGCAGCGTAGGGGGTGCCCTTCAAGAGACCCAGTACTTC
TRBD1	TRBV2	-	TRBJ2-3	CASSAGTGRGTTDTQYF	TGTGCCAGCAGTGCCGGGACAGGGAGAGGGACCACAGATACGCAGTATTTT
-	TRBV15	once	TRBJ2-3	CATSRALGDTQYF	TGTGCCACCAGCAGGGCGCTCGGGGATACGCAGTATTTT
TRBD2	TRBV7-2	-	TRBJ2-1	CASSRTGLAGEQFF	TGTGCCAGCAGCCGTACGGGACTAGCGGGCGAGCAGTTCTTC
-	TRBV11-2	-	TRBJ2-7	CASSTYPQDYEQYF	TGTGCCAGCAGCACCTACCCACAGGACTACGAGCAGTACTTC
TRBD1	TRBV10-3	-	TRBJ2-7	CAISAGTGDYEQYF	TGTGCCATCAGCGCCGGGACAGGGGATTACGAGCAGTACTTC
TRBD1	TRBV30	-	TRBJ2-2	CAWSWRQGASANTGELFF	TGTGCCTGGAGTTGGAGACAGGGGGCGTCCGCGAACACCGGGGAGCTGTTTTTT
TRBD1	TRBV27	-	TRBJ2-7	CASSPYPGTAYEQYF	TGTGCCAGCAGTCCGTACCCAGGGACAGCCTACGAGCAGTACTTC
-	TRBV6-1	-	TRBJ2-7	CASSPSARAYEQYF	TGTGCCAGCAGTCCCTCCGCCAGGGCCTACGAGCAGTACTTC
-	TRBV6-6	-	TRBJ2-5	CASSYLETQYF	TGTGCCAGCAGTTACTTGGAGACCCAGTACTTC
-	TRBV19	few	TRBJ2-7	CASSIDSASSYEQYF	TGTGCCAGTAGTATCGATTCCGCCAGCTCCTACGAGCAGTACTTC
-	TRBV5-1	-	TRBJ2-1	CASRPAGSSYNEQFF	TGCGCCAGCAGGCCAGCCGGGAGCTCCTACAATGAGCAGTTCTTC
-	TRBV6-5	-	TRBJ1-1	CASSYRALYTEAFF	TGTGCCAGCAGTTACAGGGCCTTGTACACTGAAGCTTTCTTT
-	TRBV4-2	-	TRBJ2-3	CASSQVRGVQDTQYF	TGTGCCAGCAGCCAAGTACGAGGAGTTCAGGATACGCAGTATTTT
-	TRBV29-1	-	TRBJ2-1	CSVEASFNEQFF	TGCAGCGTTGAAGCATCCTTCAATGAGCAGTTCTTC
-	TRBV10-3	once	TRBJ2-1	CAISEGLVYNEQFF	TGTGCCATCAGTGAGGGGCTAGTATACAATGAGCAGTTCTTC
TRBD2	TRBV7-3	-	TRBJ2-3	CASSALSGRVDTQYF	TGTGCCAGCAGCGCTCTAAGCGGGAGAGTAGATACGCAGTATTTT
TRBD1	TRBV19	once	TRBJ2-1	CASTPTGSGYNEQFF	TGTGCCAGTACTCCGACAGGGTCGGGCTACAATGAGCAGTTCTTC
-	TRBV6-1	once	TRBJ1-5	CASSPGTAANQPQHF	TGTGCCAGCAGCCCCGGGACCGCTGCCAATCAGCCCCAGCATTTT
-	TRBV30	-	TRBJ2-7	CAWTEGGYEQYF	TGTGCCTGGACTGAGGGAGGTTACGAGCAGTACTTC
-	TRBV19	once	TRBJ2-5	CASSIDGGGETQYF	TGTGCCAGTAGTATAGATGGAGGGGGGGAGACCCAGTACTTC
-	TRBV20-1	once	TRBJ1-2	CSAREGYGYTF	TGCAGTGCTAGAGAGGGCTATGGCTACACCTTC
-	TRBV6-5	-	TRBJ1-5	CASSYSPGSSQPQHF	TGTGCCAGCAGTTACTCGCCCGGGAGTTCTCAGCCCCAGCATTTT
-	TRBV19	-	TRBJ2-5	CASSTTGLGQETQYF	TGTGCCAGTAGCACCACAGGGCTCGGTCAAGAGACCCAGTACTTC
-	TRBV10-1	-	TRBJ1-5	CASSEEGEQPQHF	TGCGCCAGCAGTGAGGAGGGGGAACAGCCCCAGCATTTT
-	TRBV11-1	-	TRBJ2-2	CASSLANTGELFF	TGTGCCAGCAGCTTAGCGAACACCGGGGAGCTGTTTTTT
-	TRBV19	-	TRBJ1-3	CASSIGDSSGNTIYF	TGTGCCAGTAGTATAGGAGACAGCTCTGGAAACACCATATATTTT
-	TRBV4-1	once	TRBJ1-4	CASSQVGQGGEKLFF	TGCGCCAGCAGCCAAGTGGGGCAGGGTGGAGAAAAACTGTTTTTT
-	TRBV4-1	-	TRBJ1-2	CASSHEREGYTF	TGCGCCAGCAGCCATGAAAGGGAAGGCTACACCTTC
-	TRBV19	-	TRBJ1-4	CASQDRLNEKLFF	TGTGCCAGTCAAGACAGGTTAAATGAAAAACTGTTTTTT
TRBD1	TRBV13	-	TRBJ2-7	CASSLPGQGYEQYF	TGTGCCAGCAGCCTACCGGGACAGGGCTACGAGCAGTACTTC
-	TRBV9	once	TRBJ2-6	CASSVSNSGANVLTF	TGTGCCAGCAGCGTAAGTAATTCTGGGGCCAACGTCCTGACTTTC
-	TRBV27	medium-sized	TRBJ2-1	CASSLVGGTYNEQFF	TGTGCCAGCAGTTTGGTTGGCGGGACGTACAATGAGCAGTTCTTC